This T cell receptor (beta chain) was captured by sequencing in a study of long-term antiretroviral therapy in people with HIV. Runs used v3.0 of the immunoSEQ assay and were done at survey level. The table came from immunoSEQ multiplex PCR; TCRdb's copy has only in-frame clones and leaves some out. The sample has approximately 29,000 clones, around 83% seen once. This CDR3 is 14 amino acids long. The V end was cut by 7 bases, the J end by 4 bases, with 16 bases between. Germline lookup yields CDR1 MGHRA and CDR2 YSYEKL. This clone appeared a few times. Its specificity is unknown. Study-level results: Collection of the blood, which took place between the mid-2000s and the late 2010s, possibly occurred under older ART regimens. Clonal populations expanded prior to ART predominated within the repertoire at all time points. Repertoires looked antigen-experienced, with only a slight naive shift after ART.

This material consisted of unsorted PBMCs, taken 0.4 years after starting antiretroviral therapy. J is TRBJ1-2 and V is TRBV4-1; weak D call: TRBD1 (5 bases). This TCR was sampled from a man younger than 35 with HIV. The CDR3 spells CASTSGTEAYGYTF. CDR3 nucleotide sequence: TGCGCCAGCACCTCTGGGACGGAAGCCTATGGCTACACCTTC.